What follows are 12 T cell receptor beta chains derived from one specimen sequenced in a study of sequential checkpoint blockade in melanoma. TCRdb's table, derived via immunoSEQ multiplex PCR, lists solely in-frame clones and lacks some. This table holds about 10,000 clones, 76% found once. Sample treatment: randomized to nivolumab then ipilimumab (arm A) or the reverse (arm B). The sample here was CD8+ T cells sorted from blood (inferred from file names), taken from a patient given nivolumab and ipilimumab in sequence. The source is a human donor with melanoma.

The chain uses TRBV27 and TRBJ1-5; TRBD1 might be the D (5 bases). The germline V gene encodes CDR1 MNHEY and CDR2 SMNVEV (reference sequence). V was clipped by 5 bases and J by 7 bases, with 21 bases between them. The CDR3 has 16 amino acids. CDR3 sequence (DNA): TGTGCCAGCAGTCATCTAAGCGGGGGGGGAGGACAGCCCCAGCATTTT. It codes for CASSHLSGGGGQPQHF.

The rearrangement joins TRBV7-9 to TRBJ1-4; 7 bases fit TRBD1. V lost 8 bases, J lost 3 bases, and 9 bases stayed unmatched. Germline CDR1 SEHNR, CDR2 FQNEAQ (reference sequence). The CDR3 sequence is 15 residues long. This chain's CDR3 is CASVPWDRSNEKLFF. Written as DNA, the CDR3 is TGTGCCAGCGTCCCTTGGGACAGATCTAATGAAAAACTGTTTTTT.

This rearrangement joins TRBV13 to TRBJ1-2; 9 bases match TRBD1. CDR3 length equals 14 residues. Germline lookup yields CDR1 PRHDT and CDR2 FYEKMQ (reference sequence). The junction had 3 bases not matched to a gene; V was cut back by 5 bases and J by 2 bases. The CDR3 here is CASSQGTGNYGYTF. In DNA, the CDR3 is TGTGCCAGCAGCCAAGGGACAGGGAACTATGGCTACACCTTC.

Sample share makes this clone medium-sized. Other DNA sequences in this specimen translate into the identical CDR3. This chain links TRBV4-3 with TRBJ1-1, with a tentative D call TRBD1 (5 bases). CDR1 and CDR2 (germline): LGHNA, YSLEER. Trimming removed 0 bases at V and 1 base at J, with 9 bases between. This CDR3 spans 15 amino acids. CDR3 region: CASSQDSGGNTEAFF. CDR3 in DNA: TGCGCCAGCAGCCAAGATAGCGGGGGGAACACTGAAGCTTTCTTT.

The chain couples TRBV7-2 to TRBJ1-2, with 10 nucleotides matching TRBD1. In germline, CDR1 is SGHTA, CDR2 FQGNSA. Losses at the gene ends were 4 bases for V and 5 bases for J; bases not matched to a gene: 4. The CDR3 contains 14 residues. In DNA form, the CDR3 reads TGTGCCAGCAGCTCTCGGACAGGGGGATATGGCTACACCTTC. Residues: CASSSRTGGYGYTF.

Only one count was recorded for this clone. The chain joins TRBV27 to TRBJ2-7, with TRBD2 matching 9 bases. Germline-derived CDR1 and CDR2 are MNHEY and SMNVEV (reference sequence). Trimming removed 3 bases from V and 0 bases from J; junction bases left unmatched: 3. The CDR3 is made up of 15 amino acids. The CDR3 DNA is TGTGCCAGCAGTTTTGGTAGCGGGGGCTCCTACGAGCAGTACTTC. This sequence encodes CASSFGSGGSYEQYF.

The rearrangement links TRBV7-9 to TRBJ2-7, with 8 bases lining up with TRBD1. The ends lost 5 bases at V and 2 bases at J; junction bases unmatched: 8. The CDR3 is 15 residues long. The germline V gene encodes CDR1 SEHNR and CDR2 FQNEAQ (reference sequence). The CDR3 DNA reads TGTGCCAGCAGCCAGGGGGCAGAAAATACCTACGAGCAGTACTTC. Translated, it gives CASSQGAENTYEQYF.

This CDR3 reads CASSRLSSYGYTF. CDR3 bases: TGTGCCAGCAGCCGACTATCCTCCTATGGCTACACCTTC. The J gene is TRBJ1-2, the V gene TRBV7-3; D gene unclear. Germline V gene lookup returns CDR1 SGHTA and CDR2 FQGTGA. V lost 5 bases and J lost 4, with 11 bases in between. This CDR3 is 13 amino acids long.

V gene TRBV28 combines with J gene TRBJ2-7, with 8 bases matching TRBD1. Germline lookup yields CDR1 MDHEN and CDR2 SYDVKM. The CDR3 length is 15 residues. V shed 1 base, J shed 11 bases, and the junction held 13 bases outside the gene matches. The CDR3: CASSLSGTGPSGEYF. CDR3 nucleotides: TGTGCCAGCAGTTTATCTGGGACAGGTCCCTCGGGGGAGTACTTC.

The chain employs TRBV28 and TRBJ1-2; no definite D call. CDR3 length: 15 residues. The V end lost 3 bases, the J end lost 1 base, and 12 bases lay between the germline ends. Germline values: CDR1 MDHEN, CDR2 SYDVKM. The CDR3 protein is CASSFLRRHNYGYTF. CDR3 coding DNA: TGTGCCAGCAGTTTTCTCCGCAGACATAACTATGGCTACACCTTC.

V gene TRBV28 combines with J gene TRBJ1-5; no firm D call. CDR3 length: 14 amino acids. V lost 7 bases, J lost 5 bases, and 15 bases lay in between. Germline CDR1 and CDR2: MDHEN and SYDVKM. CDR3 bases: TGTGCCAGCAACCTACGGGAGGGCGATCAGCCCCAGCATTTT. This translates into CASNLREGDQPQHF.

V and J are TRBV4-1 and TRBJ1-2; D perhaps matches TRBD1 (6 bases). Germline CDR1 reads MGHRA; CDR2 reads YSYEKL. The CDR3 has 17 residues. The V gene lost 2 bases and the J gene lost 3 bases, with 19 bases spanning the gap. In DNA, the CDR3 is TGCGCCAGCAGCCAAATTAACGTTCCTGGGGGCGACTATGGCTACACCTTC. This translates into CASSQINVPGGDYGYTF.